Detailed here is one TCR beta chain. The target of this receptor is not known. There are no base qualities to consult, and no much larger clone falls within one base. V gives up 0 bases and J gives up 8 bases, and the segment between their germline ends measures 15 bases. The CDR3 goes from the cysteine to the phenylalanine over 15 residues. Of the read, only the CDR3 DNA is kept; its 45 bases are in frame from base 1. Taken from the germline V gene, the CDR1 and CDR2 loops are SNHLY and FYNNEI. The sample belongs to a study of OX40 agonist ivuxolimab in advanced cancers. About the study as a whole: Ivuxolimab, which targeted the costimulatory receptor OX40 (CD134), was an agonistic, fully human IgG2 monoclonal antibody. Intravenous ivuxolimab was administered to patients every 2 weeks at six dose levels: 0.01, 0.1, 0.3, 1.5, 3 and 10 mg/kg. Of the approximately 53 patients in dose escalation, about 19 had hepatocellular carcinoma, about 15 had melanoma, 9 had renal cell carcinoma and 9 had head and neck cancer. In the dose-escalation cohort, 82.7% of patients were male, and the mean age was about 55 years, with a range of about 23 to 85. Prior anti-PD-1, anti-PD-L1 or anti-CTLA-4 therapy was permitted, and checkpoint inhibitors had been received by under 50% of dose-escalation patients. Partial responses occurred in three dose-escalation patients: two with cutaneous melanoma and one with hepatocellular carcinoma. Peripheral TCRbeta sequencing aimed to test whether ivuxolimab altered TCR sequence diversity and caused clonal T-cell expansion. The monotherapy dose-escalation portion (N ≈ 50 patients) of the phase I ivuxolimab trial is reported in the paper. Points the paper makes about the study in general: Low levels of normalized T-cell clonal expansion were also shown by some nonresponding patients. After ivuxolimab, expanded clones were on average more numerous among CD8+ T cells than among CD4+ T cells. Antigen specificity was not determined for the clonally expanded peripheral T cells. In the 0.1-3.0 mg/kg groups, partial responders had among the lowest normalized peripheral clonal expansion, particularly in CD8+ T cells. Clonal expansion of both CD4+ and CD8+ blood T cells was observed from baseline to week 6 at doses 0.1 to 3.0 mg/kg.

The trial excluded patients who had a history of autoimmune disease or were on systemic immunosuppression. In every dose cohort, peripheral blood was drawn for TCR sequencing at baseline, cycle 4 day 1, and cycle 7 day 1. Samples were obtained from an open-label, multicenter, first-in-human phase I dose-escalation trial of ivuxolimab. The trial enrolled adults with locally advanced or metastatic head and neck squamous cell, hepatocellular, melanoma or renal cell carcinoma. CD4+ and CD8+ T cells were sorted separately from peripheral blood before TCR sequencing. To sequence the TCRbeta CDR3 region, genomic DNA was isolated from the sorted cells. The immunoSEQ Assay was used to sequence the TCRbeta CDR3 regions. TCRdb's version of the immuneACCESS table is confined to in-frame rearrangements and falls short of the full clone set. An unresolved V gene accounts for under half of the shortfall where checked; the remainder is of unknown origin. In this sample the table shows under 85,000 clones, around 90% of which occur a single time. The top ten clonotypes cover 0.3% to 0.35% of the sample.

The starting material was CD4+ or CD8+ T cells sorted from blood, obtained in a trial of the OX40 agonist ivuxolimab. The chain uses TRBV2 and TRBJ2-3; TRBD2 is possibly the D segment (5 matching bases). This receptor was obtained from an adult with an advanced solid tumor such as melanoma, head and neck, liver or kidney cancer. At the DNA level, the sequence is TGTGCCAGCAGTGAAGCGCTTCCTGGGAGTGGTACGCAGTATTTT. This yields the protein CASSEALPGSGTQYF.